A selection of T cell receptor beta chains follows, all from one sample in a study of tumor and adjacent non-tumor tissue in lung cancer. TCRdb re-called the multiplex PCR reads with MiXCR, one entry per CDR3 protein. The sample carries 95,000 to 150,000 distinct CDR3 sequences, 55% to 75% recorded once. The sequenced sample consisted of lung tumor tissue. These receptors were collected from a man aged 25-45 years with non-small cell lung cancer. The CDR3 runs from the conserved cysteine through the conserved F or W. Fields, in order: D gene, J gene, V gene, clone size, CDR3 DNA, CDR3 protein. A D gene is named only where the DNA matches it firmly. Clone size is not always given. Where it is, it says once, few, many or a class for expanded clones.

TRBD2 TRBJ2-1 TRBV6-6 . TGTGCCAGCACCCCTAGCGGGGGGGCCAATGAGCAGTTCTTC CASTPSGGANEQFF
TRBD2 TRBJ2-1 TRBV5-1 . TGCGCCGGCAGCTGGACTAGCGGGAGAATCTATTACAATGAGCAGTTCTTC CAGSWTSGRIYYNEQFF
. TRBJ1-2 TRBV7-9 . TGTGCCAGCAGCTTAGAGGGAGGGTATGGCTACGCCTTC CASSLEGGYGYAF
. TRBJ2-7 TRBV12-3/TRBV12-4 . TGTGCCAGCAGTCCCCAGGACGGAGTCTACGAGCAGAACTTC CASSPQDGVYEQNF
. TRBJ1-1 TRBV20-1 . TGCTGTGCTAGCCCCCAGGATAGGATGAACACTGAAGCTTTCTTT CCASPQDRMNTEAFF
TRBD2 TRBJ2-1 TRBV24-1 . TGTGCCACCGGGACTACTACCCTCTCCTACAATGAGCAGTTCTTC CATGTTTLSYNEQFF
TRBD1 TRBJ1-4 TRBV20-1 many TGCAGTGCTCCACACAGGGGGGCGGCTAATGAAAAACTGTTTTTT CSAPHRGAANEKLFF
TRBD2 TRBJ2-7 TRBV20-1 many TGCAGTGCTAGGATAGCGGGGGTGGGGGAGCAGTACTTC CSARIAGVGEQYF
. TRBJ1-4 TRBV29-1 . TGCAGCGTTCAAGATGGAGGTAGCGGCGAAAAACTGTTTTTT CSVQDGGSGEKLFF
. TRBJ1-5 TRBV6-6 . TGTGCCAGCAGTCCACTAAGGACGAATCAACGCCAGCATTTT CASSPLRTNQRQHF
TRBD1 TRBJ1-1 TRBV28 many TGTGCCAGCAGTTCAGGGGGGGGTGGGGAAGCTTTCTTT CASSSGGGGEAFF
TRBD1 TRBJ1-2 TRBV29-1 . TGCAGCGTTTTCCAGGGGGGCTATGGCTACACCTTC CSVFQGGYGYTF
. TRBJ2-1 TRBV10-3 . TGTGCCATCAAGAGCCAGGGACTCTACAATGAGCAGTTCTTC CAIKSQGLYNEQFF
TRBD2 TRBJ2-7 TRBV12-3/TRBV12-4 . TGTGCCAGCAGGTCTAGCGGGGGGGCAAGTGAGCATTACTTC CASRSSGGASEHYF
TRBD2 TRBJ2-5 TRBV12-3/TRBV12-4 . TGTGCCAGCAGTTTAGCGCAGCTAGCGGGGAAAGAGACCCAGTACTTC CASSLAQLAGKETQYF
TRBD1 TRBJ1-2 TRBV20-1 . TGCAGTGCTATGGTCGTGTCTGGACAGGGAGTTAACTATGGCTACACCTTC CSAMVVSGQGVNYGYTF
TRBD1 TRBJ2-7 TRBV7-8 . TGTGCCAGCAGCCGTCGGACAGGAGGTTACGAGCTGTACTTC CASSRRTGGYELYF
TRBD1 TRBJ1-5 TRBV6-5 . TGTGCCTGCGGGAACGGACAGGGGGATCAGCCCCAGCATTTT CACGNGQGDQPQHF
. TRBJ2-2 TRBV4-1 . TGCGCCAGCAGCCAAGATTACGGAGCCGGGGAGCTGTTTTTT CASSQDYGAGELFF
. TRBJ2-1 TRBV20-1 . TGCAGTGCTAGACGACGAACGGGAGACACCTACAATGAGCAGTTCTTC CSARRRTGDTYNEQFF
. TRBJ2-1 TRBV11-2 . TGTGCCAGCAACTTTATTGCGGGATGGGATAATGAGCAGTTCTTC CASNFIAGWDNEQFF
. TRBJ1-2 TRBV18 few TGTGCCAGCTCACCAGCCGGGCGCCCTAACTATGGCTACACCTTC CASSPAGRPNYGYTF
. TRBJ2-7 TRBV12-3/TRBV12-4 . TGTGCCAGCAGACGCGGGGCTGCATACGAGCAGTACTTC CASRRGAAYEQYF
. TRBJ1-5 TRBV24-1 many TGTGCCACCAACACCAATCAGCCCCAGCATTTT CATNTNQPQHF
. TRBJ2-7 TRBV20-1 . TGCAATGCTTTATCCGGGACTGGCGGAACCTACGAGCAGTACTTC CNALSGTGGTYEQYF
. TRBJ2-3 TRBV11-3 few TGTGCCAGCAGTCTTGAACACACAGATACGCAGTATTTT CASSLEHTDTQYF
. TRBJ2-5 TRBV11-1 . TGTGCCAGCAGCGCGAGGACAGTGCTTCAAGAGACCCAGTACTTC CASSARTVLQETQYF
. TRBJ1-2 TRBV30 . TGTGCCTGGAGTGGGGACGGTAACTACGGCTACACCTTC CAWSGDGNYGYTF
. TRBJ2-2 TRBV5-6 . TGTGCCAGCAGCTTCTTGTGGGAGGTAATCGGGGAGCTGTTTTTT CASSFLWEVIGELFF
TRBD2 TRBJ2-5 TRBV6-1 many TGTGCCAGCAGGACGGGGGGTGGAGAGACCCAGTACTTC CASRTGGGETQYF
. TRBJ2-7 TRBV4-1 . TGTGCTAGCAGCCAAGACGAGACAGGACAGATCTACGAACAGTACTTC CASSQDETGQIYEQYF
TRBD2 TRBJ2-5 TRBV20-1 . TGCAGTGCTAGAGTCGGGGGGAAGACAGAGTACTTC CSARVGGKTEYF
. TRBJ1-2 TRBV5-1 . TGCGCCAGCAGCTTGGCGGCGGGAGGTCATGGCTACACCTTC CASSLAAGGHGYTF
TRBD2 TRBJ2-1 TRBV30 few TGTGCCTGGAGGGTCACTAGCGGGATGGGCGGGCAGTTCTTC CAWRVTSGMGGQFF
TRBD2 TRBJ2-5 TRBV5-1 few TGCGCCAGCAGCGGTGGACTAGCGGGATCAGAGACCCAGTACTTC CASSGGLAGSETQYF
TRBD1 TRBJ2-7 TRBV12-3/TRBV12-4 . TGTACCAGCAGTCTGACAGGGTACACTCACTACGAGCAGTACTTC CTSSLTGYTHYEQYF
TRBD1 TRBJ1-2 TRBV29-1 . TGCAGCGCCGCCAGGGACAGCCTAAACTATGGCTACACCTTC CSAARDSLNYGYTF
. TRBJ2-6 TRBV10-3 . TGTGCCATCGGCGTGGTAGCCAACGTCCTGACTTTC CAIGVVANVLTF
. TRBJ1-2 TRBV29-1 . TGCAGTGTCGCCTGGACATGCGAAGGCTACACCTTC CSVAWTCEGYTF
. TRBJ1-1 TRBV7-8 . TGTGCCAGCAGTAACAAGGTGAACACTGAAGCTTTCTTT CASSNKVNTEAFF
TRBD1 TRBJ1-2 TRBV6-5 many TGTGCCAGCAGACCAGGGGGGCCGGAGGGCTACACCTTC CASRPGGPEGYTF
. TRBJ2-7 TRBV4-2 . TGTGCCAGCAGCCAAGATCAGGCAGGCGCCTCCTACGAGCTGTACTTC CASSQDQAGASYELYF
. TRBJ2-3 TRBV11-3 . TGTGCCAGCATCTTCGAGCACACAGACACGCAGTATTTT CASIFEHTDTQYF
. TRBJ1-5 TRBV5-5 . TGCACCAGCAGGCCAGGGGTAGGCAATCAACCCCAGCATTTT CTSRPGVGNQPQHF
. TRBJ2-7 TRBV29-1 . TGCAGCGTTGGCGAGTCCGAGACAGAGGTCGAGCAGTACTTC CSVGESETEVEQYF
TRBD2 TRBJ2-1 TRBV20-1 many TGCAGTGCCCGACCGATAGCGGGGGTCTACAATGAGCAGTTCTTC CSARPIAGVYNEQFF
. TRBJ2-1 TRBV20-1 . TGCAGTGCTGGGGCAGCCGCCACGGGTGAGCAGTTCTTC CSAGAAATGEQFF
TRBD2 TRBJ2-1 TRBV20-1 . TGCAGTGCTAGAACTAGCGGGCGTTTGAATAAGCAGTTCTTC CSARTSGRLNKQFF
. TRBJ2-3 TRBV10-2 . TGCGCCAGAAGCAACGACATGGGGGGGACAGATACGCAGTTTTTT CARSNDMGGTDTQFF
. TRBJ2-1 TRBV12-3/TRBV12-4 many TGTGCCAGCAGTCCGTGGGATTTAGAGCAGTTCTTC CASSPWDLEQFF
. TRBJ2-3 TRBV18 . TGTGCCAGCTCACCAAGGACGACAGATACGCAGTATTTT CASSPRTTDTQYF